This TCR beta chain was profiled in a study of shared clonotypes between healthy human individuals. Naive CD8 isolation took CD45RO-negative cells positively selected for CCR7 and excluded terminally differentiated effector memory CD45RA+ cells. All the donors were Caucasian adults who lived in Nashville, Tennessee. Germline values: CDR1 MNHNS, CDR2 SASEGT. The trim removed 11 bases at V and 1 base at J, leaving 4 bases unmatched. This CDR3 has 12 residues. Assay: immunoSEQ multiplex PCR; the TCRdb copy retains only in-frame clones and omits some. The sample records roughly 2 million clones, about 95% being singletons. Points on this clone: The antigen remains undetermined.

Notes on the study in general: Estimated clonotype richness was generally higher in naive than memory subsets.

The sample consisted of naive CD8+ T cells sorted from blood. V usage is TRBV6-1 and J usage is TRBJ1-1; TRBD1 matches at 7 bases. The receptor was isolated from a man aged 18 to 29 in good health. The CDR3 loop reads CAGRTGNTEAFF. In DNA form, the CDR3 reads TGTGCCGGCCGGACAGGGAACACTGAAGCTTTCTTT.